This T cell receptor (beta chain) was obtained from a study of early stage breast cancer tumors (dated by TCRdb to the late 2010s). In terms of the full investigation: Of the roughly 16 invasive breast tumors, approximately 11 were found to be estrogen receptor-positive, progesterone receptor-positive and HER2-negative. Of the approximately twelve ER+/PR+/HER2- tumors, eight were classified as invasive ductal carcinomas and four as invasive lobular carcinomas. On average, each sample had roughly 9.5-fold read coverage. Across all samples, around 2.9 million templates representing nearly 1,100,000 unique clonotypes were detected. What the study reported, not specific to this receptor: The small cohort size prevented analysis by tumor subtype. Compared with adjacent normal breast tissue, tumors had higher clonality and approximately 2.5-fold greater T cell density. Greater similarity was observed between blood and normal breast repertoires than between blood and tumor repertoires, and tumor was distinguished from normal in about 90% of the 16 patients when each tissue was compared with blood. Enriched TCRB sequences shared across patients were found to be mostly commonly generated sequences that were unlikely to play an important role in the tumor microenvironment. Bulk genomic DNA sequencing of unsorted cells missed chain pairing and functional markers such as CD4, CD8 and FOXP3.

The study profiled bulk TCR beta-chain repertoires in matched peripheral blood, tumor and adjacent normal breast tissue taken from fewer than 20 patients with early-stage breast cancer. Before surgery, roughly 4.5-10 mL of whole blood was collected in EDTA tubes and processed within 2 hours. Peripheral blood mononuclear cells were isolated by Ficoll-Paque centrifugation in SepMate-50 tubes. PBMCs were cryopreserved in approximately 90% FBS with about 10% DMSO in aliquots of roughly 1.8 to 4.5 million cells and stored in liquid nitrogen. The Qiagen AllPrep DNA/RNA Mini kit was used for genomic DNA extraction. Two independent genomic DNA replicates were amplified for each sample, with 0.5 ug used for blood and around 1.5 ug for tumor or normal breast. TCRB sequencing of genomic DNA was carried out with the ImmunoSeq Intro kit according to the manufacturer's instructions. Multiplex PCR was run for around 30 cycles using proprietary primers and spike-in control sequences for absolute quantification. Single-end 150-bp reads were used to sequence an 87-bp fragment covering the CDR3 and the flanking V and J genes. Each lane of an Illumina MiSeq using version 3.0 chemistry carried seven multiplexed samples, with two replicates per sample. Turning to the authors' computational methods: The vendor's proprietary pipeline processed the raw data and merged both replicates into a single result for each sample. Productive rearrangements sharing the V-gene family, CDR3 amino acid sequence and J-gene segment were defined as clonotypes. Clonality was calculated as 1 minus the normalized Shannon entropy (Pielou evenness) of TCRB abundances. To estimate T cell density, the total number of templates was divided by the number of input cells, which was inferred from the amount of DNA input. Recon was used with default parameters to estimate total repertoire diversity and clonality. Tumor-enriched clonotypes were defined as having over 0.1% abundance in tumor and at least 32-fold higher abundance than in normal breast. The immuneACCESS repertoire file appears here via TCRdb, limited to in-frame rearrangements. These files lack a portion of the clones; in checked studies, under half of the deficit traces to unresolved V genes, and the cause of the others is not known. Clone size and V and J calls were adopted from that table, with D and trimming inferred from the DNA. The table for this sample lists some 72,000 clones; roughly three quarters of them were counted only once. Clones ranked in the top ten supply 3% to 3.5% of the sample.

CDR1 is given as SGHRS and CDR2 as YFSETQ, both from the germline V gene. A distance of 13 bases separates the germline ends of V and J, which lose 3 bases and 6 bases respectively. The CDR3 covers 15 residues, taking in both the cysteine and the phenylalanine. Solely the CDR3 DNA is kept, with 45 bases framed from the first base. On this clone: Its antigen target is currently unknown. Base qualities were left out, and no much larger clone turns up one base away.

This sequence uses TRBV5-1 and TRBJ1-6, with TRBD1 perhaps the D gene, on 6 matching bases. The sequence was obtained from a person aged 55 to 70 with breast cancer. Sequences were obtained from blood. Read as DNA, the sequence is TGCGCCAGCAGCTCGATGACAGGTTTTAATTCACCCCTCCACTTT. Translated, it reads CASSSMTGFNSPLHF. Beyond the CDR3, the reference TRBV5-1 and TRBJ1-6 genes provide the residues; the full variable domain reads: KAGVTQTPRYLIKTRGQQVTLSCSPISGHRSVSWYQQTPGQGLQFLFEYFSETQRNKGNFPGRFSGRQFSNSRSEMNVSTLELGDSALYLCASSSMTGFNSPLHFGNGTRLTVT.